Listed below are T cell receptor beta chains from one sample, sequenced in a study of blood T cell repertoires in COVID-19. Produced via immunoSEQ multiplex PCR; TCRdb's table is partial and in-frame only. The data hold 200,000 to 300,000 clones, with 88% observed a single time. Sequencing was performed on PBMCs or T cells enriched from blood (not recorded which). The receptors here all came from a middle-aged woman with acute COVID-19. The CDR3 runs from the conserved cysteine through the conserved F or W. A D gene is named only where the DNA matches it firmly. Clone sizes are given selectively: once, few, many, or a class where the clone is expanded.

D gene	J gene	clone size	V gene	CDR3 DNA	CDR3 protein
NA	TRBJ2-7	NA	TRBV6-5	TGTGCCAGCAGTCGGGAACGAGACTACGAGCAGTACTTC	CASSRERDYEQYF
NA	TRBJ1-2	NA	TRBV4-3	TGCGCCAGCAGCCAAGACTACAGGGCTCAGGGCTACACCTTC	CASSQDYRAQGYTF
TRBD2	TRBJ2-3	NA	TRBV5-6	TGTGCCAGCAGCTTAATTAGCGGGAGTTTAAATACGCAGTATTTT	CASSLISGSLNTQYF
NA	TRBJ1-1	NA	TRBV9	TGTGCCAGCAGCGCTACAGGGCTGAACACTGAAGCTTTCTTT	CASSATGLNTEAFF
TRBD2	TRBJ2-5	NA	TRBV9	TGTGCCAGCAGCGCTCGGACTAGCGGGGGAAAGCTCCAAGAGACCCAGTACTTC	CASSARTSGGKLQETQYF
TRBD1	TRBJ1-2	NA	TRBV4-1	TGCGCCAGCAGCCAAGGGGGGACAGGGGTTTATGGCTACACCTTC	CASSQGGTGVYGYTF
TRBD2	TRBJ2-1	NA	TRBV6-5	TGTGCCAGCAGTCAGATAGCGGGGTCCGGGTATGAGCAGTTCTTC	CASSQIAGSGYEQFF
NA	TRBJ2-1	few	TRBV5-8	TGTGCCAGCACCCGTGGGGGGATCGACAATGAGCAGTTCTTC	CASTRGGIDNEQFF
NA	TRBJ2-5	few	TRBV24-1	TGTGCCACCAGTGTATCCGAGGAGACCCAGTACTTC	CATSVSEETQYF
NA	TRBJ1-2	NA	TRBV12-3/TRBV12-4	TGTGCCATCGCGGGGGTCCACTATGGCTACACCTTC	CAIAGVHYGYTF
NA	TRBJ2-5	NA	TRBV13	TGTGCCAGCAGTCTGAGGGACGGGAGTTTGGAGACCCAGTACTTC	CASSLRDGSLETQYF
NA	TRBJ1-3	NA	TRBV16	TGTGCCAGCAGCCGCTCCGCGCCCTCTGGAAACACCATATATTTT	CASSRSAPSGNTIYF
TRBD1	TRBJ1-1	NA	TRBV30	TGTGCCTGGAGCGGACAGGGGAAAACTGAAGCTTTCTTT	CAWSGQGKTEAFF
NA	TRBJ2-7	NA	TRBV19	TGTGCCAGTAGTATAGACCACGGGCGGGGCTCCTACGAGCAGTACTTC	CASSIDHGRGSYEQYF
NA	TRBJ1-5	NA	TRBV29-1	TGCAGCGTTGAGTCGTCCAGAAATCAGCCCCAGCATTTT	CSVESSRNQPQHF
NA	TRBJ1-5	NA	TRBV5-1	TGCGCCAGCAGCTCCGGAGATTTCAATCAGCCCCAGCATTTT	CASSSGDFNQPQHF
NA	TRBJ1-5	NA	TRBV7-2	TGTGCCAGCACCCAAGGGGGGGGGAATCAGCCCCAGCATTTT	CASTQGGGNQPQHF
TRBD1	TRBJ1-4	NA	TRBV5-1	TGCGCCAGCAGCGTCGCCGGGACAGGGGATGAAAAACTGTTTTTT	CASSVAGTGDEKLFF
NA	TRBJ2-7	NA	TRBV5-1	TGCGCCAGCAGCTCGGGGGACAGCGAGCAGTACTTC	CASSSGDSEQYF
NA	TRBJ2-6	NA	TRBV24-1	TGTGCCGCAAACAGGTCTGGGGCCAACGTCCTGACTTTC	CAANRSGANVLTF